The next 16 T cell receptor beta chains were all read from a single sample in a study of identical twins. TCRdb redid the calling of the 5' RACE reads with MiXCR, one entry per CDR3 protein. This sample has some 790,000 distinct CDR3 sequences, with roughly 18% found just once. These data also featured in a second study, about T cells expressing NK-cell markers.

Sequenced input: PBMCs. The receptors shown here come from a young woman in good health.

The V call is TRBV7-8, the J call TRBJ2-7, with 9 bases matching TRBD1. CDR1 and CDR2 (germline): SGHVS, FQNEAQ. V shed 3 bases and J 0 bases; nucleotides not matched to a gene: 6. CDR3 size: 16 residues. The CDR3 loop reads CASSLRQGESSYEQYF. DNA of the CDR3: TGTGCCAGCAGCTTGAGACAGGGGGAGAGCTCCTACGAGCAGTACTTC. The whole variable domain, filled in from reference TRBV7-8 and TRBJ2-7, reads GAGVSQSPRYKVAKRGQDVALRCDPISGHVSLFWYQQALGQGPEFLTYFQNEAQLDKSGLPSDRFFAERPEGSVSTLKIQRTQQEDSAVYLCASSLRQGESSYEQYFGPGTRLTVT.

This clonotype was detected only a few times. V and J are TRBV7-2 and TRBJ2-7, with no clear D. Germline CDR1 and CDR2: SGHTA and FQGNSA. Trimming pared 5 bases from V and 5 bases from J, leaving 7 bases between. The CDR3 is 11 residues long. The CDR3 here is CASSAHHEQYF. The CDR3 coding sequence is TGTGCCAGCAGCGCCCACCACGAGCAGTACTTC.

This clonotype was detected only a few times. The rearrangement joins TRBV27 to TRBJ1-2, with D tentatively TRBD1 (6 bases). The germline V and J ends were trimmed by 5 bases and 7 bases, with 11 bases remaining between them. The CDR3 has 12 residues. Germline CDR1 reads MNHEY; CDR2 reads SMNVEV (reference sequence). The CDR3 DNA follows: TGTGCCAGCAGTCCACAGGGTGGTGGCTACACCTTC. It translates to CASSPQGGGYTF.

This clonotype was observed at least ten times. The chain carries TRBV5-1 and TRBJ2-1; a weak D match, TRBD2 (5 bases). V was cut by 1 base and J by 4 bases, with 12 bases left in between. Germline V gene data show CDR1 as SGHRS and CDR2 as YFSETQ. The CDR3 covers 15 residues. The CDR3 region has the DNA TGCGCCAGCAGCTTGACTGGGGAGCCGTACAATGAGCAGTTCTTC. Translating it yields CASSLTGEPYNEQFF.

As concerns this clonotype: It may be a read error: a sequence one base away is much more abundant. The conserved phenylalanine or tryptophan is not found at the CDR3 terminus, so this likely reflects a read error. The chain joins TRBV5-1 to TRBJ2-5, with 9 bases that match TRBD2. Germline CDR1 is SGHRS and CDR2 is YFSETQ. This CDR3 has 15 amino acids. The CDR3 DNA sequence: TGCGCCAGCAGGTTGGTGACTAGCGGTATGGAGACCCAGTACTCC. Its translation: CASRLVTSGMETQYS.

The CDR3 bases are TGTGCCAGCAGCGTAGGGGGACCGCGAAGCACAGATACGCAGTATTTT. This sequence encodes CASSVGGPRSTDTQYF. The V gene is TRBV9, the J gene TRBJ2-3; D possibly uses TRBD1 or TRBD2 (5 bases each). CDR3 size: 16 residues. Germline-derived CDR1 and CDR2 are SGDLS and YYNGEE. Trimming removed 0 bases from V and 0 bases from J, with 11 bases in between.

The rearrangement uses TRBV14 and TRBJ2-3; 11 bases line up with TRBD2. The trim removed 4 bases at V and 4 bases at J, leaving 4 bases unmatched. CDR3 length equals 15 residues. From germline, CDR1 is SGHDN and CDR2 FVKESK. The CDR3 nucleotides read TGTGCCAGCAGCCCACTAGCGGGAGATTCAGATACGCAGTATTTT. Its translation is CASSPLAGDSDTQYF.

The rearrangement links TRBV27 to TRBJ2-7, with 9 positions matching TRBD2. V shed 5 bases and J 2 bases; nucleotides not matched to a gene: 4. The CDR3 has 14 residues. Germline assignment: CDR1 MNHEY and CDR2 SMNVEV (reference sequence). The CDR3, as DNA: TGTGCCAGCAGTCCGGCTAGCGGGACCTACGAGCAGTACTTC. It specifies CASSPASGTYEQYF.

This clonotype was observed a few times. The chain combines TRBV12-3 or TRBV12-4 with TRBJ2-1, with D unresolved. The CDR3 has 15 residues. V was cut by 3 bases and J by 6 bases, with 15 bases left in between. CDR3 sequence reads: CASSFWATDLNEQFF. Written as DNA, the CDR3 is TGTGCCAGCAGTTTTTGGGCTACCGACCTCAATGAGCAGTTCTTC.

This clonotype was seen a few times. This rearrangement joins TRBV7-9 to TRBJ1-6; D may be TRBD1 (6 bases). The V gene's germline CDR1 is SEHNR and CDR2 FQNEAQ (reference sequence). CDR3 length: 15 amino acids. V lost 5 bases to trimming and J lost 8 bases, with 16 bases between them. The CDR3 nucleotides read TGTGCCAGCAGCCCGGGGGCGGGGGGCTATTCACCCCTCCACTTT. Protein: CASSPGAGGYSPLHF.

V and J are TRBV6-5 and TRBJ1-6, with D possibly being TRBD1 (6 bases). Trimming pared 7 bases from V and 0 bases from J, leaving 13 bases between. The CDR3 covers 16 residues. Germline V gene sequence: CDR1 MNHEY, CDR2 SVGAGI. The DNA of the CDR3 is TGTGCCAGCACTTTTGGACAGAGCTCCTATAATTCACCCCTCCACTTT. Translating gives CASTFGQSSYNSPLHF.

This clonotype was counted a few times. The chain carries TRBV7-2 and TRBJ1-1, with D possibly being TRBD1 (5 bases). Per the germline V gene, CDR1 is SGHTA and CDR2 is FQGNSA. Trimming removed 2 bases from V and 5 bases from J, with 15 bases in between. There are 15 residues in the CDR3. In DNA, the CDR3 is TGTGCCAGCAGCTTATTTCAGGGCGGGGATACTGAAGCTTTCTTT. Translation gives CASSLFQGGDTEAFF. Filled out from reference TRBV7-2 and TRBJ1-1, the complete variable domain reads GAGVSQSPSNKVTEKGKDVELRCDPISGHTALYWYRQSLGQGLEFLIYFQGNSAPDKSGLPSDRFSAERTGGSVSTLTIQRTQQEDSAVYLCASSLFQGGDTEAFFGQGTRLTVV.

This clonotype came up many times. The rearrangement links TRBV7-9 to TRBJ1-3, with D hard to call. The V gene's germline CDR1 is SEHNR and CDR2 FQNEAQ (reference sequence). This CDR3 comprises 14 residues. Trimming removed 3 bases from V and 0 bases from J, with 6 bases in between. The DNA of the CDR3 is TGTGCCAGCAGCTTCGCAGTCTCTGGAAACACCATATATTTT. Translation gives CASSFAVSGNTIYF.

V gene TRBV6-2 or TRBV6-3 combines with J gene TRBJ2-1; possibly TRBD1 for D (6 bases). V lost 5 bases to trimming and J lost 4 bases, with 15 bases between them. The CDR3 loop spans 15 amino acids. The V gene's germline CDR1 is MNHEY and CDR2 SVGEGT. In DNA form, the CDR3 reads TGTGCCAGCAGTCCAGACAGGATAGTTTACAATGAGCAGTTCTTC. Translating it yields CASSPDRIVYNEQFF.

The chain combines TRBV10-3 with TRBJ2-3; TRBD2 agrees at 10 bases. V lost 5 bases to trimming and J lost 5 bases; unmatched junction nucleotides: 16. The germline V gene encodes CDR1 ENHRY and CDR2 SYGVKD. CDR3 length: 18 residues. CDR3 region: CAISLTWLAGVKEDTQYF. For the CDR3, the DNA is TGTGCCATCAGTCTGACATGGCTAGCGGGAGTAAAGGAAGATACGCAGTATTTT.

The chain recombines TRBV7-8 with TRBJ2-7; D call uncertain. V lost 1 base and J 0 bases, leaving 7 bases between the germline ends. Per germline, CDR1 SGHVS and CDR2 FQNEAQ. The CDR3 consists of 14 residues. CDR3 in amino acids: CASSLDEISYEQYF. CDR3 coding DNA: TGTGCCAGCAGCTTAGACGAGATCTCCTACGAGCAGTACTTC.